Listed below are T cell receptor beta chains from one sample, sequenced in a study of cytomegalovirus exposure and HLA in healthy donors. Measured with immunoSEQ multiplex PCR; TCRdb has only the in-frame clones, and not every one. The sample lists about 64,000 clones, around 89% occurring once. The sequencing sample was made of PBMCs. The receptor set was obtained from a woman between 18 and 29 years old in good health and CMV-seronegative. The conserved cysteine and the conserved F or W are not part of the CDR3 here.

V gene	J gene	CDR3 protein
TRBV27	TRBJ2-5	ASSPRRGRVRNGETQY
TRBV13	TRBJ2-7	ASSLVTGGQYEQY
TRBV2	TRBJ1-1	ASSLRAEAF
TRBV10-3	TRBJ2-7	AISESEGGQDEQY
TRBV5-6	TRBJ1-2	ASSTGQIIYGYT
TRBV5-4	TRBJ1-2	ASSLGGFGYT
TRBV2	TRBJ2-7	ASSQGPRDEQY
TRBV29-1	TRBJ1-2	SVEVGQGVLGYT
TRBV5-4	TRBJ2-7	ASSIPTKREYEQY
TRBV5-5	TRBJ2-7	ASSLGLAGLQKAYEQY
TRBV4-3	TRBJ2-3	ASSQDRGAGVSTDTQY
TRBV30	TRBJ1-2	AGTLQGVFFGYT
TRBV30	TRBJ1-1	ACGRGNTEAF
TRBV4-3	TRBJ2-1	ASSQDRLATDEQF
TRBV5-1	TRBJ2-7	ASSPASQGYEQY
TRBV5-1	TRBJ1-3	ASSLGGSGNTIY
TRBV5-4	TRBJ2-2	ASSLGRTSGRYTGELF
TRBV28	TRBJ2-7	ASEDIYEQY
TRBV9	TRBJ2-5	ASSPRLQETQY
TRBV4-2	TRBJ2-3	ASSQVRLYNTDTQY
TRBV15	TRBJ2-7	ATSRGGEGNEQY
TRBV13	TRBJ2-1	ASSLKWGGRDEQF
TRBV5-1	TRBJ1-1	ASSLVAGWKTEAF
TRBV27	TRBJ2-7	ASSLVLAGGPSYEQY
TRBV4-3	TRBJ1-6	ASSQDQGSNSPLH
TRBV5-1	TRBJ2-2	ASSLVVTSAPGELF
TRBV5-1	TRBJ2-7	ASSLKLAGYEQY
TRBV13	TRBJ2-5	ASSLAGGLETQY
TRBV15	TRBJ2-1	ATSSASGTYEQF
TRBV19	TRBJ2-2	ASTPPLRGRFPGELF
TRBV7-9	TRBJ2-7	ASSLAGGPPEQY
TRBV4-3	TRBJ1-3	ASSQTDRVGNTIY
TRBV5-1	TRBJ2-6	ASRPPGQGGVLT
TRBV27	TRBJ2-2	ASRPRTGGGNGELF
TRBV30	TRBJ1-2	AWSGQGPRYDGYT
TRBV5-5	TRBJ1-6	ASSLGRGRLGSYNSPLH
TRBV19	TRBJ1-5	ASSRGQGSNQPQH
TRBV29-1	TRBJ2-2	SVGTGTTGELF
TRBV6-1	TRBJ1-2	ASSENRAGSYGYT
TRBV6-7	TRBJ1-1	ASINRGPSTEAF
TRBV28	TRBJ2-7	ASSLGDRGYEQY
TRBV18	TRBJ2-7	ASSPQTATYEQY